The 3 T cell receptor beta chains listed next were all sequenced from one sample in a study of technical replicates of blood from a handful of donors. Repertoires were generated with immunoSEQ multiplex PCR, while TCRdb's copy carries only in-frame clones and drops some. The data contain under 85,000 clones, 95% to 97% of them seen just once; the ten biggest clones take up roughly 0.19%. The sequenced material came from T cells isolated from PBMCs. The receptors were gathered from a human donor in good health.

The rearrangement uses TRBV5-1 and TRBJ2-2, with 9 bases aligning to TRBD1. From germline, CDR1 is SGHRS and CDR2 YFSETQ. V lost 5 bases to trimming and J lost 5 bases; unmatched junction nucleotides: 4. The CDR3 has 14 residues. The CDR3 loop is CASRGTGITGELFF. DNA for the CDR3: TGCGCCAGCAGGGGGACAGGGATAACCGGGGAGCTGTTTTTT. Full variable domain (missing parts from reference TRBV5-1 and TRBJ2-2): KAGVTQTPRYLIKTRGQQVTLSCSPISGHRSVSWYQQTPGQGLQFLFEYFSETQRNKGNFPGRFSGRQFSNSRSEMNVSTLELGDSALYLCASRGTGITGELFFGEGSRLTVL.

The chain recombines TRBV9 with TRBJ2-1; D is perhaps TRBD1 (6 bases). V shed 3 bases and J shed 8 bases, with 18 bases lying between them. This CDR3 is 15 amino acids long. CDR1 and CDR2 (germline): SGDLS, YYNGEE. The CDR3 coding sequence is TGTGCCAGCAGCGACCTTGGACAGTTACTCGATGAGCAGTTCTTC. Its protein is CASSDLGQLLDEQFF.

The rearrangement uses TRBV19 and TRBJ1-2, with TRBD1 matching over 9 bases. The germline V gene has CDR1 LNHDA and CDR2 SQIVND (reference sequence). Trimming took 4 bases from V and 6 from J; bases not matched to a gene: 6. This CDR3 region has 14 residues. CDR3 nucleotide sequence: TGTGCCAGTAGTACCAGGGACAGGGTCGATGGCTACACCTTC. This encodes CASSTRDRVDGYTF. Combining the CDR3 with reference TRBV19 and TRBJ1-2 gives the whole variable domain DGGITQSPKYLFRKEGQNVTLSCEQNLNHDAMYWYRQDPGQGLRLIYYSQIVNDFQKGDIAEGYSVSREKKESFPLTVTSAQKNPTAFYLCASSTRDRVDGYTFGSGTRLTVV.